This record covers a single T cell receptor beta chain. The source of the sample is a study of blood T cell repertoires in COVID-19. Study summary: Researchers got acute and convalescent COVID-19 samples from the United States, Italy and Spain.

The germline V gene encodes CDR1 SNHLY and CDR2 FYNNEI. The junction had 7 bases not matched to a gene; V was cut back by 5 bases and J by 0 bases. The CDR3 totals 18 residues. The assay was immunoSEQ multiplex PCR, and TCRdb's table has in-frame clones only and misses some. The sample lists 270,000 or so clones, more than 75% occurring once. The chain is built from TRBV2 and TRBJ2-1, with 13 bases matching TRBD2. The receptor was derived from a middle-aged man with active or convalescent COVID-19. The sample was peripheral blood. This CDR3 is CASSTGTSGTGSYNEQFF. The CDR3 bases are TGTGCCAGCAGTACCGGGACTAGCGGGACCGGCTCCTACAATGAGCAGTTCTTC.